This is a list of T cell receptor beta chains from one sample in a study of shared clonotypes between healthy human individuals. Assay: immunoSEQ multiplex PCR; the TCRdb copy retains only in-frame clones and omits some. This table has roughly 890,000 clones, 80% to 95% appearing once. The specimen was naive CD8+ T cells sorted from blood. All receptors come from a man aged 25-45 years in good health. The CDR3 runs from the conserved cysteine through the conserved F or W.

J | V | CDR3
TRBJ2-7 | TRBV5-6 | CASSLGTGPGYEQYF
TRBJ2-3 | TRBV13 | CASSSLAGGSTDTQYF
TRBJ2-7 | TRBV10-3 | CAIRGDLPYEQYF
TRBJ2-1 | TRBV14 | CASSLLSSNEQFF
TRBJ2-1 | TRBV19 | CASSILASEYNEQFF
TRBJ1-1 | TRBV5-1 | CASSLVGGNTEAFF
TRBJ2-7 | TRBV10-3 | CAISDGDGNSYEQYF
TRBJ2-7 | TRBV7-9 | CASEFRVDEQYF
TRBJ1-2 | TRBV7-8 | CASSLGGRANYGYTF
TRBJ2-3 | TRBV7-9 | CASSPAGGAGGIINTQYF
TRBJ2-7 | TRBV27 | CASSLKWAFSYEQYF
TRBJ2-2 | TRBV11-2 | CASSLNTGELFF
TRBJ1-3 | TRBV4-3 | CASSQEAWGGNTIYF
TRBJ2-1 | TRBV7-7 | CASSQKGDYNEQFF
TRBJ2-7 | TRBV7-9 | CASSLVGGPEQYF
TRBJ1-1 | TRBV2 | CASSGVVAFF
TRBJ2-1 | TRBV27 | CASSPATAENKQFF
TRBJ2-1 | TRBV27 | CASSSSSTSREQFF